A selection of T cell receptor beta chains follows, all from one sample in a study of CD8+CD57+ T cells in acquired aplastic anemia. MiXCR, applied by TCRdb to the reads, yields one record per CDR3 protein. In the table there are more than 150,000 distinct CDR3 sequences, approximately 48% of which are singletons. Sequenced input: sorted CD4+, CD8+, or CD8+CD57+ T cells (not recorded which) from PBMCs. All receptors derive from a human donor with aplastic anemia. CDR3s include the opening cysteine and the closing phenylalanine or tryptophan. Each record gives: J gene, V gene, D gene, clone size, CDR3 DNA, CDR3 protein. The D gene is left open where the match is weak. Some rows mark clone size as missing; the rest say once, few, many or name a class of expanded clone.

>TRBJ2-7|TRBV7-2|.|.
TGTGCCAGCAGCCTCTACAGCCCCTACGAGCAGTACTTC
CASSLYSPYEQYF
>TRBJ1-5|TRBV20-1|.|.
TGCAGTGCTAGAGGGAGCGAGGGGGGGCCCCAGCATTTT
CSARGSEGGPQHF
>TRBJ2-7|TRBV15|TRBD2|few
TGTGCCACCAGCAGAGAACCTAGCGGGACCTACGAGCAGTACTTC
CATSREPSGTYEQYF
>TRBJ2-7|TRBV4-1|TRBD1|many
TGCGCCAGCAGCCGGGGAGGACAGGGGGCCTACGAGCAGTACTTC
CASSRGGQGAYEQYF
>TRBJ2-5|TRBV7-3|.|.
TGTGCCAGCAGCCCTCGGACTAACCCAGAGACCCAGTACTTC
CASSPRTNPETQYF
>TRBJ1-4|TRBV25-1|.|.
TGTGCCAGCAGGGGGCTGGGTGAAAAACTGATTTTT
CASRGLGEKLIF
>TRBJ2-5|TRBV20-1|TRBD2|.
TGCAGTGCTAGGCGAACTAGCGGGGGGCAGACCCAGTACTTC
CSARRTSGGQTQYF
>TRBJ2-2|TRBV2|.|.
TGCGCCAGCAGTAGGCGGGGAGGTGTGACCGGGGAGCTGTTTTTT
CASSRRGGVTGELFF
>TRBJ2-3|TRBV25-1|.|.
TGTGCCTGGAGCCTAAGCCGGGTCCCTCTTCCCACAGATACGCAGTATTTT
CAWSLSRVPLPTDTQYF
>TRBJ2-5|TRBV25-1|.|.
TGTGCCAGCAGTGAAGCAGGATGGGGAGAGACCCAGTACTTC
CASSEAGWGETQYF
>TRBJ1-1|TRBV19|TRBD1|many
TGTGCCAGTCTCAGGGGGCGCATGAACACTGAAGCTTTCTTT
CASLRGRMNTEAFF
>TRBJ2-1|TRBV19|TRBD1|many
TGTGCCAGTAGTTGGGACAGCCGGTATGAGCAGTTCTTC
CASSWDSRYEQFF
>TRBJ1-6|TRBV25-1|.|few
TGTGCCAGCAGTGAAACCTCCGGCTATAATTCACCCCTCCACTTT
CASSETSGYNSPLHF
>TRBJ1-1|TRBV7-3|.|many
TGTGCCAGCAGCTTCTCGGGTTTCACTGAAGCTTTCTTT
CASSFSGFTEAFF
>TRBJ2-3|TRBV7-2|.|.
TGTGCCAGCACTCAGCGGGCGGCAGATACGCAGTATTTT
CASTQRAADTQYF
>TRBJ2-7|TRBV2|.|.
TGTGCCAGCAGTGAAAGTTCGTTC
CASSESSF
>TRBJ1-2|TRBV24-1|TRBD1|.
TGTGCCACCGGGACAGGGAATGGCTACACCTTC
CATGTGNGYTF
>TRBJ2-7|TRBV20-1|.|.
TGCAGTGCTAGACGGCTTCTGACGTACGAGCAGTACTTC
CSARRLLTYEQYF
>TRBJ1-2|TRBV19|.|many
TGTGCCAGTAGTTCCCGCGGGGGGGCGGACTATGGCTACACCTTC
CASSSRGGADYGYTF
>TRBJ2-3|TRBV29-1|.|.
TGTGCCTTCCTAGTAGGAGGTATCACAGATACGCAGTATTTT
CAFLVGGITDTQYF
>TRBJ2-1|TRBV24-1|.|.
TGTGCCACCAGTGACCAAACTCCCACCGGGCGCAATGAGCAGTTCTTC
CATSDQTPTGRNEQFF
>TRBJ2-5|TRBV3-1|TRBD1|.
TGTGCCAGCAGCCCGGAAGCCAGACAGGGGTTAAGTACCCAGTACTTC
CASSPEARQGLSTQYF
>TRBJ1-4|TRBV5-1|TRBD1|.
TGCGCCAGCAGCTGGGGGGACAGGGTAGGAGAAAAACTGTTTTTT
CASSWGDRVGEKLFF